Following are 5 T cell receptor beta chains from one sample sequenced in a study of T cells expressing NK-cell markers (dated by TCRdb to about 2020). The library was made by 5' RACE. TCRdb shows the sequencer as Illumina HiSeq 2000. TCRdb reprocessed the raw reads; every CDR3 protein sequence is a single record, and DNA is not supplied. This sample's listing comprises approximately 550,000 distinct CDR3 sequences. The ten largest clonotypes hold 3% to 4.5% of the sample. The sequencing sample was made of blood T cells: a sorted CD56 or NKG2C T cell subset, CD4+ or CD8+ T cells, or bulk PBMC T cells (not recorded which). The source is a man between 18 and 29 years old in good health. Donor details come from another sample of the same person, matched by shared clones.

The chain uses TRBV10-3 and TRBJ2-6. CDR3 size: 17 residues. Looked up from germline, CDR1 is ENHRY and CDR2 is SYGVKD. CDR3 sequence: CAISAGSAFSGANVLTF.

The V call is TRBV7-2, the J call TRBJ1-2. CDR3 length: 15 amino acids. Per the germline V gene, CDR1 is SGHTA and CDR2 is FQGNSA. CDR3 region: CASSLARRRTFGYTF.

V is TRBV12-3 or TRBV12-4 and J is TRBJ2-1; the TCRdb D gene call, TRBD1, has no DNA to confirm it. This CDR3 has 15 amino acids. CDR3 sequence: CASRPRGERLGEQFF.

This chain links TRBV12-3 or TRBV12-4 with TRBJ2-1; there is no DNA to check the TCRdb D call of TRBD2. This CDR3 region has 14 residues. CDR3 sequence reads: CASGRGGFHNEQFF.

This rearrangement joins TRBV5-6 to TRBJ2-1. Germline CDR1 is SGHDT and CDR2 is YYEEEE. This CDR3 has 16 residues. This chain's CDR3 is CASSPLYRDTYNEQFF.